Listed below are T cell receptor beta chains from one sample, sequenced in a study of T cells in Graves' hyperthyroidism and ophthalmopathy. In TCRdb, the multiplex PCR reads were re-called with MiXCR into one record per CDR3 protein. Found here are about 690,000 distinct CDR3 sequences, around a sixth of them singletons; the top ten hold less than 20%. Sequencing was done on a sample of blood. The receptors derive from a man aged 50-59 years with Graves' hyperthyroidism. CDR3s include the opening cysteine and the closing phenylalanine or tryptophan. A D gene is named only where the DNA matches it firmly. Clone size, where shown, is once, few, many, or a class for clones that have expanded.

d_gene,v_gene,j_gene,abundance,CDR3nt,CDR3aa
-,TRBV12-3/TRBV12-4,TRBJ2-1,once,TGTGCCAGCAGTTCTGGGCTGAGGGGCTCCTACAATGAGCAGTTCTTC,CASSSGLRGSYNEQFF
-,TRBV20-1,TRBJ2-3,few,TGCAGTGCTAGGCGGACCAGTTCGCCTAGCACAGATACGCAGTATTTT,CSARRTSSPSTDTQYF
-,TRBV28,TRBJ2-1,many,TGTGCCAACAGCTCTCCCCGGGACCCCCGGTACAATGAGCAGTTCTTC,CANSSPRDPRYNEQFF
-,TRBV2,TRBJ1-4,once,TGTGCCAGCATCCTACTACCGGGCCACCTTAATGAAAAACTGTTTTTT,CASILLPGHLNEKLFF
-,TRBV7-9,TRBJ1-1,many,TGTGCCAGCAGCTTCAGCGAGTCCCCAATGAACACTGAAGCTTTCTTT,CASSFSESPMNTEAFF
-,TRBV20-1,TRBJ1-6,many,TGCAGTGCTAGGGAACAGATCGCTTCACCCCTCCACTTT,CSAREQIASPLHF
-,TRBV27,TRBJ1-5,many,TGTGCCAGCAGTAGTGCCGGCAATCAGCCCCAGCATTTT,CASSSAGNQPQHF
-,TRBV5-1,TRBJ2-7,few,TGCGCCAGCAGCTCAGATGTAGCGACAGGCTACGAGCAGTACTTC,CASSSDVATGYEQYF
TRBD1,TRBV18,TRBJ1-5,many,TGTGCCAGCAGTCCGGACAGGGGACAGCCCCAGCATTTT,CASSPDRGQPQHF
-,TRBV6-1,TRBJ1-2,-,TGTGCCAGCAGTGAAGCGGGGGCAGGGGCTAACTATGGCTACACCTTC,CASSEAGAGANYGYTF
-,TRBV28,TRBJ1-2,-,TGTGCCAGCAGCTGGGGGGGGGGGGGTTCTCCCTATGGCTACACCTTC,CASSWGGGGSPYGYTF
-,TRBV29-1,TRBJ2-6,many,TGCAGCGTTGAAAGCGAGTCTGGGGCCAACGTCCTGACTTTC,CSVESESGANVLTF
TRBD1,TRBV7-9,TRBJ2-2,many,TGTGCCAGCAGCTTGACAGGGGATTGGGACACCGGGGAGCTGTTTTTT,CASSLTGDWDTGELFF
-,TRBV11-3,TRBJ1-1,many,TGTGCCAGCAGCGTCAGCGGTACTGAAGCTTTCTTT,CASSVSGTEAFF
-,TRBV18,TRBJ2-1,few,TGTGCCAGCTCACTTGTATTCAGCGGAGATTACAATGAGCAGTTCTTC,CASSLVFSGDYNEQFF
TRBD2,TRBV12-3/TRBV12-4,TRBJ2-7,-,TGTGCCGTGGGAGGGGTCGAGCAGTACTTC,CAVGGVEQYF
TRBD2,TRBV19,TRBJ2-2,few,TGTGCCAGTAGACCGGGACTAGCGGGAAACACCGGGGAGCTGTTTTTT,CASRPGLAGNTGELFF
-,TRBV2,TRBJ2-7,-,TGTGCCAGCGGCCTGGAGGCAGCCTACGAGCAGTACTTC,CASGLEAAYEQYF
TRBD2,TRBV3-1,TRBJ2-3,-,TGTGCCAGCAGCCCCGAATGGCCTAGCGGGAGGCGTATTGAGGTAGATACGCAGTATTTT,CASSPEWPSGRRIEVDTQYF
-,TRBV5-4,TRBJ2-3,few,TGTGCCAGCAGCATACGGGGCTGGGGGGATACGCAGTATTTT,CASSIRGWGDTQYF
-,TRBV6-2/TRBV6-3,TRBJ2-5,many,TGTGCCAGCGGGGAAGGGACACAAGAGACCCAGTACTTC,CASGEGTQETQYF
TRBD2,TRBV12-3/TRBV12-4,TRBJ2-5,many,TGTGCCAGCACCCTGGGGACTAGCGGCCAAGAGACCCAGTACTTC,CASTLGTSGQETQYF
TRBD1,TRBV28,TRBJ1-5,-,TGTGCCAGCAGTACTCCAGGGGGTCATCAGCCCCAGCATTTT,CASSTPGGHQPQHF
-,TRBV2,TRBJ2-5,many,TGTGCCAGCAGGACGGGAGACAGGAATCCTGTCGAGACCCAGTACTTC,CASRTGDRNPVETQYF
-,TRBV3-1,TRBJ2-1,few,TGTGCCAGCAAAAGCGGAGTAGGGGCTGAATACAATGAGCAGTTCTTC,CASKSGVGAEYNEQFF
-,TRBV19,TRBJ1-1,many,TGTGCCAGTAGTATAGATGGGGGTTGGAACACTGAAGCTTTCTTT,CASSIDGGWNTEAFF
-,TRBV6-1,TRBJ2-3,many,TGTGCCAGCAGTAGCGGTATGGTCGGGGGTACGCAGTATTTT,CASSSGMVGGTQYF
TRBD1,TRBV19,TRBJ1-2,few,TGTGCCAGTAGTATACGGGACAGGGCGAACTATGGCTACACCTTC,CASSIRDRANYGYTF
-,TRBV3-1,TRBJ2-3,many,TGTGCCAGCAGCCTCAGGGGCCGACCGTCGCAGTATTTT,CASSLRGRPSQYF
-,TRBV28,TRBJ2-1,many,TGTGCCAGCAGTTTCTCACCGAAGAAGCAAATCTCCTACAATGAGCAGTTCTTC,CASSFSPKKQISYNEQFF
-,TRBV7-9,TRBJ1-6,-,TGTGCCAGCAGCCGGGCGGGGGAAGGTAATTCACCCCTCCACTTT,CASSRAGEGNSPLHF
-,TRBV6-2/TRBV6-3,TRBJ1-1,many,TGTGCCAGCAGTTACACCGATAGATATGAAGCTTTCTTT,CASSYTDRYEAFF
-,TRBV28,TRBJ2-7,few,TGTGCCAGCAGCCATCTTGGCGGCCCCTACGAGCAGTACTTC,CASSHLGGPYEQYF
-,TRBV7-6,TRBJ1-5,-,TGTGCCAGCAGCGAACAGGCAAGCCAGCCCCAGCATTTT,CASSEQASQPQHF
-,TRBV5-8,TRBJ2-2,-,TGTGCCAGCAGCTTGGGGGTGCCGGCGAACACCGGGGAGCTGTTTTTT,CASSLGVPANTGELFF
TRBD2,TRBV24-1,TRBJ2-3,-,TGTGCCACCAGTGAAGGGGGACTAGCGGGAGACACAGATACGCAGTATTTT,CATSEGGLAGDTDTQYF
TRBD2,TRBV5-1,TRBJ2-1,-,TGCGCCAGCACCCGGGAGACTAGCGGGAGGTTCGATGAGCAGTTCTTC,CASTRETSGRFDEQFF
TRBD1,TRBV27,TRBJ2-3,many,TGTGCCAGCAGCTATGGGACAGGGGGCACAGATACGCAGTATTTT,CASSYGTGGTDTQYF
-,TRBV5-1,TRBJ2-1,few,TGCGCCAGCAGCTTGGGGTTTAGGGAGCAGTTCTTC,CASSLGFREQFF
TRBD2,TRBV4-1,TRBJ2-5,few,TGCGCCAGCAGCCAAGATACACTAGCGGGACAAGAGACCCAGTACTTC,CASSQDTLAGQETQYF
TRBD1,TRBV19,TRBJ2-7,few,TGTGCCAGTAGCGAACGACAGACAGGGGGCGAACGCGAGCAGTACTTC,CASSERQTGGEREQYF
-,TRBV6-1,TRBJ2-5,-,TGTGCCAGCAGCCGGGGGCCTGGGGAGACCCAGTACTTC,CASSRGPGETQYF
TRBD1,TRBV20-1,TRBJ2-1,once,TGCAGTGCTCCAGACAGGGAGAATGAGCAGTTCTTC,CSAPDRENEQFF
-,TRBV20-1,TRBJ1-5,-,TGCAGTGCCCCCCTGACAGGAGAATATCAGCCCCAGCATTTT,CSAPLTGEYQPQHF
-,TRBV5-1,TRBJ2-1,-,TGCGCCAGCAGCTTGGGGCCCATGGGTGAGCAGTTCTTC,CASSLGPMGEQFF
-,TRBV6-1,TRBJ2-3,many,TGTGCCAGCGGTGAGGGTGGGAGGTGGCACACAGATACGCAGTATTTT,CASGEGGRWHTDTQYF
-,TRBV4-1,TRBJ1-3,-,TGCGCCAGCAGCCAAGATCCGGGCAGCTCTGGAAACACCATATATTTT,CASSQDPGSSGNTIYF
TRBD1,TRBV18,TRBJ2-1,-,TGTGCCAGCTCACTACCGGGACAGGGCTACAATGAGCAGATCTTC,CASSLPGQGYNEQIF
-,TRBV9,TRBJ2-7,many,TGTGCCAGCAGCGTAAGCGGGACAGTCTACGAGCAGTACTTC,CASSVSGTVYEQYF
-,TRBV27,TRBJ2-1,many,TGTGCCAGCAGTCCCTCCCGGAATGGAGGGGATGAGCAGTTCTTC,CASSPSRNGGDEQFF
-,TRBV15,TRBJ2-7,-,TGTGCCACCAGCAGAGATAGTGGAGAACCCTACGAGCAGTACTTC,CATSRDSGEPYEQYF
-,TRBV4-3,TRBJ2-7,-,TGCGCCAGCAGCCAGGACCTAGTATACGAGCAGTACTTC,CASSQDLVYEQYF
-,TRBV25-1,TRBJ1-1,many,TGTGCCAGCAGTGAACTCCGTAACACTGAAGCTTTCTTT,CASSELRNTEAFF